The entry below gives a single TCR beta chain sequence along with its context. Original methodology: How many nucleated cells were present was estimated from reference gene primer amplification. Profiled with immunoSEQ multiplex PCR; TCRdb holds only in-frame clones, not every one. V and J calls and clone size are as listed in that table; D and trimming were resolved from the DNA. Of 35,000 to 50,000 clones in the sample, around 70% were seen once. This entry is derived from a study of blood T cell repertoires in COVID-19. Study at large: The United States, Italy and Spain provided the acute and convalescent COVID-19 samples. PBMCs, B-cell-depleted T cells, or T cells were the source of the cDNA or gDNA that made up the material.

Per germline, CDR1 SGHVS and CDR2 FNYEAQ. V gave up 0 bases and J gave up 0 bases; unmatched junction bases: 9. The CDR3 extends over 19 amino acids. The receptor was isolated from an elderly man with acute or convalescent COVID-19. The chain links TRBV7-6 to TRBJ2-4, with TRBD2 matching 9 bases. The material sequenced was peripheral blood. The chain's CDR3 is CASSLAFDTSGLAKNIQYF. CDR3 nucleotides: TGTGCCAGCAGCTTAGCCTTCGATACTAGCGGGTTAGCCAAAAACATTCAGTACTTC.